The 7 T cell receptor beta chains listed next were all sequenced from one sample in a study of blood T cell repertoires in COVID-19. TCRdb's table, derived via immunoSEQ multiplex PCR, lists solely in-frame clones and lacks some. The sample shows some 240,000 clones, approximately 83% of them seen only once. Source material: PBMCs or T cells enriched from blood (not recorded which). These receptors all come from a middle-aged woman with acute COVID-19.

V usage is TRBV6-1 and J usage is TRBJ2-5; TRBD1 matches at 7 bases. V was pared by 4 bases and J by 2 bases, with 10 bases of the junction left unmatched. Germline CDR1 and CDR2: MNHNS and SASEGT. CDR3 size: 16 residues. This chain's CDR3 is CASSAFTGTVQETQYF. The CDR3 DNA follows: TGTGCCAGCAGTGCTTTCACCGGGACAGTACAAGAGACCCAGTACTTC.

This clone was counted a single time. This chain links TRBV9 with TRBJ1-2; no clear D gene. The CDR3 is 13 residues long. Trimming left V 0 bases short and J 2 bases short, with 5 bases between. Germline CDR1 reads SGDLS; CDR2 reads YYNGEE. CDR3 sequence: CASSVGQNYGYTF. CDR3 nucleotide sequence: TGTGCCAGCAGCGTAGGCCAGAACTATGGCTACACCTTC.

The genes are TRBV2 and TRBJ2-2; 7 bases agree with TRBD1. Per the germline V gene, CDR1 is SNHLY and CDR2 is FYNNEI. CDR3 length: 13 amino acids. J gave up 6 bases and V 6 bases, and 4 bases lay outside the gene matches. CDR3 sequence reads: CASRDTGAGELFF. CDR3 bases: TGTGCCAGCAGGGACACAGGGGCCGGGGAGCTGTTTTTT.

This clone occurred once. CDR3 in amino acids: CASSFAAREETQYF. DNA of the CDR3: TGTGCCAGCAGCTTTGCGGCCAGGGAAGAGACCCAGTACTTC. The chain couples TRBV12-1 to TRBJ2-5; no check of the table's D call, TRBD1, against the DNA was made. TRBV12-1 is described as a pseudogene. CDR3 length equals 14 residues.

V is TRBV11-2 and J is TRBJ2-7; 9 nucleotides match TRBD2. This CDR3 has 14 amino acids. Germline V gives CDR1 SGHAT, CDR2 FQNNGV. The V segment lost 5 bases and the J segment 0 bases; nucleotides outside the gene matches: 2. DNA for the CDR3: TGTGCCAGCAGCGATAGCGGGGGCTCCTACGAGCAGTACTTC. Protein product: CASSDSGGSYEQYF.

The chain has TRBV18 and TRBJ1-1; 9 nucleotides line up with TRBD1. CDR1 and CDR2 (germline): KGHSH, LQKENI. The trim removed 4 bases at V and 4 bases at J, leaving 4 bases unmatched. The CDR3 length is 14 residues. CDR3 sequence: CASSRDRVGTEAFF. The CDR3 nucleotides are TGTGCCAGCTCACGGGACAGGGTGGGCACTGAAGCTTTCTTT.

The chain combines TRBV11-2 with TRBJ2-1; TRBD2 matches at 7 bases. Germline-derived CDR1 and CDR2 are SGHAT and FQNNGV. The CDR3 is 15 residues long. The junction had 4 bases not matched to a gene; V was cut back by 5 bases and J by 0 bases. This CDR3 reads CASSLLANSYNEQFF. The DNA of the CDR3 is TGTGCCAGCAGCCTACTAGCGAACTCCTACAATGAGCAGTTCTTC.